A single T cell receptor beta chain is shown here with its context. Antigen specificity is unknown. Here immunoSEQ multiplex PCR was the method, and the copy in TCRdb shows in-frame clones only, minus some. This table holds roughly 77,000 clones, 85% to 95% found once. Germline V CDR1 and CDR2: KGHSH, LQKENI. V dropped 3 bases and J dropped 2; count of bases not matched to a gene: 23. CDR3 length: 21 amino acids. This entry belongs to a study of cytomegalovirus exposure and HLA in healthy donors. Study observations and caveats: The classifier reportedly diagnosed cytomegalovirus status with high sensitivity and specificity. Some TCR beta chains (about 180 of them) were listed as cytomegalovirus-associated. Generally TCR sequences proved uncommon, though certain public TCRs appeared in numerous donors. Specific recognition of CMV antigens was confirmed in vitro for a few chains (all CMV-associated).

The sequence was obtained from a woman aged 18-29 years in good health and CMV-seronegative. The chain couples TRBV18 to TRBJ2-3, with 7 bases lining up with TRBD2. The sequenced sample consisted of PBMCs. The CDR3 DNA sequence: TGTGCCAGCTCACCCTTGAGGAGAGCGGGGTCCCAGAAGCAGAACACAGATACGCAGTATTTT. This translates into CASSPLRRAGSQKQNTDTQYF.